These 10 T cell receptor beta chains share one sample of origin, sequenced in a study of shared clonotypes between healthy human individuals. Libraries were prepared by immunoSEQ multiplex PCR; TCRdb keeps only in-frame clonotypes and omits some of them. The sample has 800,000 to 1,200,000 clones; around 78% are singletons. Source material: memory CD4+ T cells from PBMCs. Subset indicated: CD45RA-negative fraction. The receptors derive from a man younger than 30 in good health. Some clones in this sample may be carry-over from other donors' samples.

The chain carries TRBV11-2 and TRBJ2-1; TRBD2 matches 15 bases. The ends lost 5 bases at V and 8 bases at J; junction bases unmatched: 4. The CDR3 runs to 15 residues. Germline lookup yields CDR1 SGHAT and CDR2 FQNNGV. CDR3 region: CASSQWTSGRDEQFF. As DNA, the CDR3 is TGTGCCAGCAGCCAGTGGACTAGCGGGAGGGATGAGCAGTTCTTC.

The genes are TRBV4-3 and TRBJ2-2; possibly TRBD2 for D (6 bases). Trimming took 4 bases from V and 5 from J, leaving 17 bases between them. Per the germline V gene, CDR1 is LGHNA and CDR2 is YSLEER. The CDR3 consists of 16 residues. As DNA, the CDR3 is TGCGCCAGCAGCCCAGCGGGCGGGGCGGGAACCGGGGAGCTGTTTTTT. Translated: CASSPAGGAGTGELFF.

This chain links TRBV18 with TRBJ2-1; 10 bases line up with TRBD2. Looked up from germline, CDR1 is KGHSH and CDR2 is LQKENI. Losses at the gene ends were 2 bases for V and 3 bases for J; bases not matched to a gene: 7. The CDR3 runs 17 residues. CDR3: CASSPNLAGAGYNEQFF. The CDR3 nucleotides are TGTGCCAGCTCACCAAATCTAGCGGGAGCGGGCTACAATGAGCAGTTCTTC. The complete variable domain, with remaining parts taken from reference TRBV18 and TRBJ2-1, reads NAGVMQNPRHLVRRRGQEARLRCSPMKGHSHVYWYRQLPEEGLKFMVYLQKENIIDESGMPKERFSAEFPKEGPSILRIQQVVRGDSAAYFCASSPNLAGAGYNEQFFGPGTRLTVL.

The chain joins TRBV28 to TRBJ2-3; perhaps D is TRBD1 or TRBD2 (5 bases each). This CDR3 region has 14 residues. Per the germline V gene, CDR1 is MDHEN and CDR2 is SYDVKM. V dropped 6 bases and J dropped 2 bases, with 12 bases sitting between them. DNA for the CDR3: TGTGCCAGCAGGAAGGGGACCTCCACAGATACGCAGTATTTT. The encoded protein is CASRKGTSTDTQYF.

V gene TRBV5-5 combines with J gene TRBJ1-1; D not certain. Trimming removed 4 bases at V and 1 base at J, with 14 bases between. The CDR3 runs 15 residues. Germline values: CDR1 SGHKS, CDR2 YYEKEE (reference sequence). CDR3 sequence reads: CASSPSEEQNTEAFF. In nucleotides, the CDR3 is TGTGCCAGCAGCCCTTCAGAAGAGCAGAACACTGAAGCTTTCTTT.

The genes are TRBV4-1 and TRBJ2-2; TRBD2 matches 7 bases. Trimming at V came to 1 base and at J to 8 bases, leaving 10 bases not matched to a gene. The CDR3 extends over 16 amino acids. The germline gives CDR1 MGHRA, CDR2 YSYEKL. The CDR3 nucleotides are TGCGCCAGCAGCCAAGTCGGACTAGTTGGGTTTGGGGAGCTGTTTTTT. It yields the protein CASSQVGLVGFGELFF.

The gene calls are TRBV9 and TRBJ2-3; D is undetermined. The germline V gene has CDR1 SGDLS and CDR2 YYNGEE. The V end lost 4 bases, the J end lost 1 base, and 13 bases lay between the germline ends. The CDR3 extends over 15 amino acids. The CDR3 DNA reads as TGTGCCAGCAGCCCCTCAGAGTCGCGCACAGATACGCAGTATTTT. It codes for CASSPSESRTDTQYF.

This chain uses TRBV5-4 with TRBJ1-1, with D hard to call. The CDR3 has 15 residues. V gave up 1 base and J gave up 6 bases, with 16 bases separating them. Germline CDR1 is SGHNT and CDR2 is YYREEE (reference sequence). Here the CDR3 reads CASSLPAGRSAEAFF. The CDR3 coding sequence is TGTGCCAGCAGCTTGCCCGCTGGGAGGAGCGCTGAAGCTTTCTTT.

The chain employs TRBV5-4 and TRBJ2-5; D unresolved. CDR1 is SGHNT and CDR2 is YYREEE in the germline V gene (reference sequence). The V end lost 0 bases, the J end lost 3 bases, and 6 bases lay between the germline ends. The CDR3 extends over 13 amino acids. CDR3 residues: CASSLEQKETQYF. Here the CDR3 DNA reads TGTGCCAGCAGCTTGGAGCAGAAAGAGACCCAGTACTTC.

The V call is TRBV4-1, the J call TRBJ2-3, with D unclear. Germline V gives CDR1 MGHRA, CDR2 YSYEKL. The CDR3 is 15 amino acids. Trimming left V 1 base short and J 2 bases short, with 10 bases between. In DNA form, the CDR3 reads TGCGCCAGCAGCCAAGGGGTAGCCGACACAGATACGCAGTATTTT. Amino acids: CASSQGVADTDTQYF.